The 29 T cell receptor beta chains listed next were all sequenced from one sample in a study of CD8+CD57+ T cells in acquired aplastic anemia. Profiling of TCR beta VDJ combinations and CDR3 sequences used genomic DNA as template. TCRdb processed the reads anew with MiXCR; each CDR3 protein has one entry. The table includes around 180,000 distinct CDR3 sequences, around 48% detected once. The sequenced patients had an expansion of CD8+CD57+ cells seen by flow cytometry. The material sequenced was sorted CD4+, CD8+, or CD8+CD57+ T cells (not recorded which) from PBMCs. These receptors were collected from a human donor with aplastic anemia.

This clonotype was seen repeatedly, ten times or more. This sequence joins TRBV6-1 and TRBJ2-2, with D possibly TRBD2 on 5 matching bases. V was clipped by 4 bases and J by 4 bases, with 7 bases between them. CDR1 is MNHNS and CDR2 is SASEGT in the germline V gene. CDR3 size: 13 residues. CDR3 sequence: CASSATSTGELFF. DNA of the CDR3: TGTGCCAGCAGTGCTACTAGCACCGGGGAGCTGTTTTTT.

In this sample, this clonotype turned up many times. The chain carries TRBV10-2 and TRBJ1-4; 7 bases are shared with TRBD1. The ends lost 8 bases at V and 7 bases at J; junction bases unmatched: 13. CDR1 WSHSY and CDR2 SAAADI come from the germline V gene. The CDR3 spans 15 residues. The CDR3 protein is CASSEQGLEAEKLFF. The DNA for the CDR3 is TGCGCCAGCTCCGAACAGGGGTTGGAGGCTGAAAAACTGTTTTTT.

In the case of this clonotype: A much larger clone sits a single nucleotide away, making a read error possible. Because the CDR3 is missing its conserved closing phenylalanine or tryptophan, this is likely a read error. This CDR3 reads CASSLGTKTEKLFL. The CDR3 coding sequence is TGTGCCAGCAGCTTGGGGACCAAAACCGAAAAACTGTTTCTT. The chain joins TRBV5-6 to TRBJ1-4; D remains unclear. CDR3 length: 14 amino acids. In germline, CDR1 is SGHDT, CDR2 YYEEEE. The V end was cut by 0 bases, the J end by 8 bases, with 11 bases between.

V gene TRBV11-3 combines with J gene TRBJ2-7; no clear D gene. Germline V gene data show CDR1 as SGHNT and CDR2 as YENEEA. V lost 4 bases and J lost 2, with 3 bases in between. The CDR3 spans 11 residues. The CDR3 sequence is CASSWAYEQYF. Written as DNA, the CDR3 is TGTGCCAGCAGCTGGGCCTACGAGCAGTACTTC.

Ten or more counts support this clonotype. This chain uses TRBV7-9 with TRBJ1-1, with D perhaps TRBD1 (5 bases). Deletions cut 1 base from V and 0 bases from J, with 9 bases between. Per germline, CDR1 SEHNR and CDR2 FQNEAQ (reference sequence). CDR3 size: 15 residues. In DNA, the CDR3 is TGTGCCAGCAGCTTAGATGGGGGGGTGAACACTGAAGCTTTCTTT. Protein: CASSLDGGVNTEAFF.

The chain is built from TRBV30 and TRBJ1-5; 7 nucleotides match TRBD1. Trimming took 3 bases from V and 3 from J; bases not matched to a gene: 8. The CDR3 loop spans 15 amino acids. The V gene's germline CDR1 is GTSNPN and CDR2 SVGIG (reference sequence). CDR3 protein: CAWSLGGSANQPQHF. For the CDR3, the DNA is TGTGCCTGGAGCCTAGGGGGCTCGGCCAATCAGCCCCAGCATTTT.

This clonotype was counted ten times or more. This chain joins TRBV7-2 and TRBJ2-7; possibly TRBD1 for D (6 bases). Trimming removed 1 base from V and 0 bases from J, with 10 bases in between. Germline CDR1 and CDR2: SGHTA and FQGNSA. CDR3 length equals 15 residues. CDR3 amino acids: CASSLGQVVSYEQYF. The DNA for the CDR3 is TGTGCCAGCAGCTTAGGACAGGTCGTCTCCTACGAGCAGTACTTC. The variable domain in full, completed from reference TRBV7-2 and TRBJ2-7, reads GAGVSQSPSNKVTEKGKDVELRCDPISGHTALYWYRQSLGQGLEFLIYFQGNSAPDKSGLPSDRFSAERTGGSVSTLTIQRTQQEDSAVYLCASSLGQVVSYEQYFGPGTRLTVT.

This clonotype was found many times. The chain carries TRBV12-5 and TRBJ1-2, with D uncertain. CDR1 and CDR2 from the germline V gene are LGHNT and FRNRAP. The CDR3 has 14 amino acids. V lost 2 bases and J lost 0, with 7 bases in between. The CDR3 DNA sequence: TGTGCTAGTGGTTTGCCCGAAGCTAACTATGGCTACACCTTC. Translation gives CASGLPEANYGYTF.

The gene calls are TRBV15 and TRBJ2-5; 7 bases align to TRBD2. Germline V CDR1 and CDR2: LNHNV, YYDKDF (reference sequence). This CDR3 spans 15 amino acids. Trimming took 5 bases from V and 2 from J; bases not matched to a gene: 8. CDR3 loop: CATSGSGEGQETQYF. Here the CDR3 DNA reads TGTGCCACCAGCGGCTCCGGGGAGGGGCAAGAGACCCAGTACTTC. The full variable domain, its missing parts supplied by reference TRBV15 and TRBJ2-5, is DAMVIQNPRYQVTQFGKPVTLSCSQTLNHNVMYWYQQKSSQAPKLLFHYYDKDFNNEADTPDNFQSRRPNTSFCFLDIRSPGLGDTAMYLCATSGSGEGQETQYFGPGTRLLVL.

The chain recombines TRBV16 with TRBJ2-3; D unclear. Deletions cut 1 base from V and 4 bases from J, with 3 bases between. Germline V gene lookup returns CDR1 KGHSY and CDR2 FQNENV. CDR3 length: 12 residues. The DNA of the CDR3 is TGTGCCAGCAGCCAATTTGCAGATACGCAGTATTTT. Protein sequence: CASSQFADTQYF.

V gene TRBV10-3 combines with J gene TRBJ2-7; D is perhaps TRBD1 or TRBD2 (5 bases each). V lost 8 bases and J lost 3, with 23 bases in between. Germline V gene sequence: CDR1 ENHRY, CDR2 SYGVKD. The CDR3 runs to 16 residues. The CDR3 spells CAISTGGFAQDYEQYF. The CDR3 coding sequence is TGTGCCATCTCCACTGGGGGTTTCGCCCAGGACTACGAGCAGTACTTC.

This clonotype was observed at least ten times. The gene calls are TRBV20-1 and TRBJ2-3, with 9 bases aligning to TRBD1. The CDR3 loop spans 14 amino acids. Germline V lookup: CDR1 DFQATT, CDR2 SNEGSKA (reference sequence). V trimming: 4 bases; J trimming: 1 base; junction bases outside the gene matches: 3. The CDR3: CSATRTGGTDTQYF. CDR3 nucleotide sequence: TGCAGTGCTACTCGGACAGGGGGCACAGATACGCAGTATTTT.

The chain has TRBV12-3 or TRBV12-4 and TRBJ2-6; D is unclear. V shed 5 bases and J shed 0 bases, with 5 bases lying between them. The CDR3 totals 14 residues. The CDR3 loop reads CASSLNSGANVLTF. The CDR3 DNA reads TGTGCCAGCAGTCTGAACTCTGGGGCCAACGTCCTGACTTTC.

This clonotype was detected ten times or more. The chain couples TRBV29-1 to TRBJ1-2; D remains ambiguous. CDR1 is SQVTM, CDR2 ANQGSEA, per germline. The length of the CDR3 is 9 residues. Deletions cut 8 bases from V and 8 bases from J, with 9 bases between. Here the CDR3 reads CSILEGYTF. CDR3 DNA sequence: TGCAGCATCCTGGAAGGCTACACCTTC.

V is TRBV27 and J is TRBJ2-1, with D perhaps TRBD1 (5 bases). Germline lookup yields CDR1 MNHEY and CDR2 SMNVEV (reference sequence). The V gene lost 0 bases and the J gene lost 7 bases, with 13 bases spanning the gap. The CDR3 is made up of 15 amino acids. CDR3 sequence reads: CASSLSRGLLNEQFF. CDR3 DNA: TGTGCCAGCAGTTTATCAAGGGGATTGTTAAATGAGCAGTTCTTC.

V is TRBV24-1 and J is TRBJ2-7; either TRBD1 or TRBD2 may fit D (5 bases each). Trimming took 1 base from V and 10 from J, leaving 16 bases between them. The CDR3 sequence is 14 residues long. Germline assignment: CDR1 KGHDR and CDR2 SFDVKD. The CDR3 nucleotides are TGTGCCACCAGTGATTTTGGGGCGCCGGACTTACAGTACTTC. Translation gives CATSDFGAPDLQYF.

The chain couples TRBV9 to TRBJ1-6, with TRBD1 matching 11 bases. The germline V gene has CDR1 SGDLS and CDR2 YYNGEE. The CDR3 consists of 14 residues. The trim removed 4 bases at V and 10 bases at J, leaving 4 bases unmatched. CDR3 in DNA: TGTGCCAGCAGCACCCGGACAGGGGGCTCACCCCTCCACTTT. Amino acids: CASSTRTGGSPLHF.

Here the CDR3 DNA reads TGTGCCAGCACCACCTCAGGGGGCGGCGGCACTGAAGCTTTCTTT. Protein product: CASTTSGGGGTEAFF. The rearrangement joins TRBV12-3 or TRBV12-4 to TRBJ1-1; TRBD1 aligns across 8 bases. J was trimmed by 4 bases and V by 7 bases; bases with no gene match: 11. The CDR3 consists of 15 residues.

The rearrangement uses TRBV10-3 and TRBJ2-7, with TRBD2 matching over 10 bases. Germline V lookup: CDR1 ENHRY, CDR2 SYGVKD. V shed 3 bases, J shed 4 bases, and the junction held 3 bases outside the gene matches. This CDR3 spans 14 amino acids. CDR3 coding DNA: TGTGCCATCAGTGACACTAGCGGGGTGTACGAGCAGTACTTC. Protein sequence: CAISDTSGVYEQYF.

In this sample, this clonotype turned up many times. The chain is built from TRBV3-1 and TRBJ1-1; weak D call: TRBD1 (5 bases). CDR3 size: 11 residues. Germline loops: CDR1 LGHDT, CDR2 YNNKEL (reference sequence). V was cut by 2 bases and J by 7 bases, with 5 bases left in between. The chain's CDR3 is CASSQQGEAFF. CDR3 sequence (DNA): TGTGCCAGCAGCCAACAGGGTGAAGCTTTCTTT.

This clonotype came up many times. CDR3 nucleotide sequence: TGTGCCACCAGTGACCTCGACAGCTACGAGCAGTACTTC. Protein sequence: CATSDLDSYEQYF. V usage is TRBV24-1 and J usage is TRBJ2-7; tentatively, D is TRBD1 (5 bases). V lost 4 bases and J 3 bases, leaving 9 bases between the germline ends. CDR3 length equals 13 residues. Germline assignment: CDR1 KGHDR and CDR2 SFDVKD.

V is TRBV2 and J is TRBJ2-7; no definite D call. The length of the CDR3 is 13 residues. Germline loops: CDR1 SNHLY, CDR2 FYNNEI. The germline V and J ends were trimmed by 6 bases and 4 bases, with 13 bases remaining between them. The CDR3 here is CASSVVSSYEQYF. CDR3 in DNA: TGTGCCAGCAGCGTAGTCAGCAGTTACGAGCAGTACTTC.

This chain connects TRBV7-2 to TRBJ1-1; D not resolved. Trimming removed 1 base from V and 3 bases from J, with 9 bases in between. Germline loops: CDR1 SGHTA, CDR2 FQGNSA. This CDR3 is 14 amino acids long. CDR3 sequence reads: CASSLDTDDTEAFF. CDR3 DNA: TGTGCCAGCAGCTTAGATACAGACGACACTGAAGCTTTCTTT.

This clonotype appeared a few times. The rearrangement uses TRBV19 and TRBJ1-1; 8 nucleotides line up with TRBD1. In germline, CDR1 is LNHDA, CDR2 SQIVND (reference sequence). The CDR3 consists of 15 residues. V lost 2 bases to trimming and J lost 0 bases; unmatched junction nucleotides: 2. CDR3 amino acids: CASSITGGMNTEAFF. CDR3 nucleotide sequence: TGTGCCAGTAGTATAACAGGGGGAATGAACACTGAAGCTTTCTTT.

This clonotype was seen at least ten times. V usage is TRBV5-1 and J usage is TRBJ2-3; 9 bases line up with TRBD2. The trim removed 4 bases at V and 1 base at J, leaving 4 bases unmatched. The germline gives CDR1 SGHRS, CDR2 YFSETQ. There are 15 residues in the CDR3. For the CDR3, the DNA is TGCGCCAGCAGCCGATGGACTAGCGGCACAGATACGCAGTATTTT. Protein sequence: CASSRWTSGTDTQYF.

This clonotype was seen at least ten times. This sequence joins TRBV20-1 and TRBJ1-1; no firm D call. The V end was cut by 4 bases, the J end by 3 bases, with 21 bases between. Germline loops: CDR1 DFQATT, CDR2 SNEGSKA (reference sequence). This CDR3 has 16 amino acids. CDR3 coding DNA: TGCAGTGCTACGGGCCTAGGACTCCCTTCGGACACTGAAGCTTTCTTT. As protein: CSATGLGLPSDTEAFF.

The V gene is TRBV29-1, the J gene TRBJ2-7; D is unclear. Between the trimmed V and J ends, which lost 5 bases and 2 bases, there was a span of 4 bases. Germline V gene lookup returns CDR1 SQVTM and CDR2 ANQGSEA. The CDR3 covers 10 residues. The CDR3, as DNA: TGCAGCGTTACGACCTACGAGCAGTACTTC. As protein: CSVTTYEQYF.

The chain uses TRBV20-1 and TRBJ2-1; TRBD2 matches at 11 bases. The germline V gene encodes CDR1 DFQATT and CDR2 SNEGSKA (reference sequence). CDR3 size: 15 residues. V was clipped by 6 bases and J by 9 bases; unmatched bases: 13. The CDR3, as DNA: TGCAGTGCAAAACATACTAGCGGGAGTAATGCTGAGCAGTTCTTC. It codes for CSAKHTSGSNAEQFF.

CDR3 in DNA: TGTGCCAGCAGTTACTCCTCTTGGACCCCCGGAGTGGGGCAGTACTTC. It yields the protein CASSYSSWTPGVGQYF. This chain connects TRBV6-5 to TRBJ2-7; D gene unclear. The ends were cut back, 0 bases at V and 9 bases at J, with 21 bases in the middle. Germline assignment: CDR1 MNHEY and CDR2 SVGAGI. The CDR3 sequence is 16 residues long.